A selection of T cell receptor beta chains follows, all from one sample in a study of long-term antiretroviral therapy in people with HIV. Produced via immunoSEQ multiplex PCR; TCRdb's table is partial and in-frame only. The sample yields around 28,000 clones, roughly 83% seen once. The material was unsorted PBMCs, obtained 2.7 to 2.8 years after starting antiretroviral therapy. These receptors were collected from a man aged 25-40 years with HIV. Both conserved end residues are part of each CDR3. A D gene is named only where the DNA matches it firmly. Expanded clones are given a class, and other clones once, few, many or no size at all.

d_call,clone_size,v_call,j_call,cdr3_aa,cdr3_nt
.,few,TRBV27,TRBJ1-1,CASSLGRNTEAFF,TGTGCCAGCAGTTTGGGGCGCAACACTGAAGCTTTCTTT
.,few,TRBV5-8,TRBJ1-5,CASSLAFGNQPQHF,TGTGCCAGCAGCTTGGCCTTCGGCAATCAGCCCCAGCATTTT
TRBD1,.,TRBV27,TRBJ2-7,CASSKGQTYEQYF,TGTGCCAGCAGCAAGGGACAGACCTACGAGCAGTACTTC
.,.,TRBV11-3,TRBJ2-4,CASSSDRKQYF,TGTGCCAGCAGCTCCGACAGGAAGCAGTACTTC
TRBD2,few,TRBV30,TRBJ2-7,CAWSVFGGGAYEQYF,TGTGCCTGGAGTGTATTTGGGGGAGGGGCTTACGAGCAGTACTTC
.,.,TRBV5-6,TRBJ2-2,CAYRDGNTGELFF,TGTGCCTATCGGGACGGAAACACCGGGGAGCTGTTTTTT
.,.,TRBV7-9,TRBJ2-1,CASSSARGSSYNEQFF,TGTGCCAGCAGCTCCGCCCGGGGGAGCTCCTACAATGAGCAGTTCTTC
.,.,TRBV19,TRBJ1-1,CASSIDMRGSMNTEAFF,TGTGCCAGTAGTATAGATATGAGGGGTTCCATGAACACTGAAGCTTTCTTT
TRBD2,.,TRBV30,TRBJ2-5,CAWSLLKSGGVVRETQYF,TGTGCCTGGTCGCTCCTTAAATCGGGGGGAGTAGTACGAGAGACCCAGTACTTC
TRBD2,.,TRBV6-6,TRBJ2-7,CASSGGRRDNEQYF,TGTGCCAGCAGTGGCGGGAGGAGGGACAACGAGCAGTACTTC
.,once,TRBV10-3,TRBJ2-3,CAITTPGPTDTQYF,TGTGCCATCACGACCCCCGGGCCCACAGATACGCAGTATTTT
.,.,TRBV6-1,TRBJ1-3,CASSEGQGNTIYF,TGTGCCAGCAGTGAAGGACAGGGAAACACCATATATTTT
TRBD1,.,TRBV5-1,TRBJ2-7,CASSPMTGNYEQYF,TGCGCCAGCAGCCCAATGACAGGGAACTACGAGCAGTACTTC
.,.,TRBV28,TRBJ1-3,CASKPLQASGNTIYF,TGTGCCAGCAAACCCTTACAGGCCTCTGGAAACACCATATATTTT
.,.,TRBV19,TRBJ2-2,CASSIRGLDGELFF,TGTGCCAGTAGTATCCGGGGGCTGGACGGGGAGCTGTTTTTT
TRBD1,.,TRBV30,TRBJ1-2,CAWTRQGARYGYTF,TGTGCCTGGACACGACAGGGGGCGCGGTATGGCTACACCTTC
TRBD2,.,TRBV5-1,TRBJ2-5,CASRRTSGGEETQYF,TGCGCCAGCAGGCGGACTAGCGGGGGGGAAGAGACCCAGTACTTC
.,.,TRBV5-1,TRBJ2-6,CASSNSPSSGANVLTF,TGCGCCAGCAGCAACTCCCCAAGCTCTGGGGCCAACGTCCTGACTTTC
.,once,TRBV7-8,TRBJ2-7,CASSLADFGRDEQYF,TGTGCCAGCAGCTTAGCGGACTTTGGTAGGGACGAGCAGTACTTC
.,few,TRBV6-5,TRBJ2-5,CASSYQNSLETQYF,TGTGCCAGCAGTTACCAAAACAGCCTGGAGACCCAGTACTTC
.,.,TRBV7-6,TRBJ2-7,CASSLGQGLRYEQYF,TGTGCCAGCAGCTTAGGACAGGGACTTAGGTACGAGCAGTACTTC
.,few,TRBV19,TRBJ1-5,CASSIGPGSGQPQHF,TGTGCCAGTAGTATAGGGCCAGGGAGTGGTCAGCCCCAGCATTTT
.,.,TRBV7-8,TRBJ2-4,CASSLAPPTGTKNIQYF,TGTGCCAGCAGCTTAGCGCCCCCTACAGGAACCAAAAACATTCAGTACTTC
.,.,TRBV10-3,TRBJ1-2,CAISPGRNYGYTF,TGTGCCATTAGTCCTGGGCGGAACTATGGCTACACCTTC
.,.,TRBV28,TRBJ1-2,CASTDLQGYGYTF,TGTGCCAGCACCGACTTACAGGGCTATGGCTACACCTTC
.,.,TRBV2,TRBJ1-4,CASSEGARAATNEKLFF,TGTGCCAGCAGTGAGGGAGCCAGGGCCGCAACTAATGAAAAACTGTTTTTT
.,.,TRBV7-9,TRBJ1-6,CASSQLDSQNSPLHF,TGTGCCAGCAGTCAACTGGACAGTCAAAATTCACCCCTCCACTTT
TRBD2,.,TRBV5-1,TRBJ2-3,CASSGRTSGGSDTQYF,TGCGCCAGCAGCGGACGGACTAGCGGGGGGTCAGATACGCAGTATTTT